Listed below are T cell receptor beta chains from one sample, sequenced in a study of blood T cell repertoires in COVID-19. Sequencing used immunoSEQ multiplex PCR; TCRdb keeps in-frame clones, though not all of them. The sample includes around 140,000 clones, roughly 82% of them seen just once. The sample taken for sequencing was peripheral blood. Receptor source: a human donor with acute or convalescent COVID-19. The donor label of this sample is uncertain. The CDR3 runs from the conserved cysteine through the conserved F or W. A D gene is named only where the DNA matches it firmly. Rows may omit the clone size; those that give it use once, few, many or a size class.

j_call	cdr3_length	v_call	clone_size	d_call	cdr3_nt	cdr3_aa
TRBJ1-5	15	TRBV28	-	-	TGTGCCAGCAATTCGGGGGGCGATAGCAATCAGCCCCAGCATTTT	CASNSGGDSNQPQHF
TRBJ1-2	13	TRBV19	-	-	TGTGCCAGTAGTAGGGGGCAGTACTATGGCTACACCTTC	CASSRGQYYGYTF
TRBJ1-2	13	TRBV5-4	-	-	TGTGCCAGCAGCTTGGAGTCTCCGGGTGGCTACACCTTC	CASSLESPGGYTF
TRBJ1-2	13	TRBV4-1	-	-	TGCGCCAGCAGCCAATCGGAGGGCTATGGCTACACCTTC	CASSQSEGYGYTF
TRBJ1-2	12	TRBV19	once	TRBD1	TGTGCCAGTAGTACGACAGGGAATGGCTACACCTTC	CASSTTGNGYTF
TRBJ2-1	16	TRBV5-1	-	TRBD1	TGCGCCAGCAGCTTCACGATCGGACAGGGGGCAAATGAGCAGTTCTTC	CASSFTIGQGANEQFF
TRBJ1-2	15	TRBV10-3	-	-	TGTGCCACCCGGGACTTTGAGCGATCCCTCTATGGCTACACCTTC	CATRDFERSLYGYTF
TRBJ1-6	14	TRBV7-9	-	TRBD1	TGTGCCAGCAGCTTAGAGACAGGGAATTCACCCCTCCACTTT	CASSLETGNSPLHF
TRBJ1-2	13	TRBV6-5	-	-	TGTGCCACCTCAATTTCTGGCAACTATGGCTACACCTTC	CATSISGNYGYTF
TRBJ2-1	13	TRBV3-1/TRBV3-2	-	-	TGTGCCAGCAGCCAAGATAGAGGCCGGGAGCAGTTCTTC	CASSQDRGREQFF
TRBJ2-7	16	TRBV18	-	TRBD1	TGTGCCAGCTCACCAATGACAGGGTCCCCCAACTACGAGCAGTACTTC	CASSPMTGSPNYEQYF
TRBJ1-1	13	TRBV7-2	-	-	TGTGCCAGCAGGAGGGAAACAGGGACTGAAGCTTTCTTT	CASRRETGTEAFF
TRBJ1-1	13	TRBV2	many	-	TGTGCCAGCAGTTCTCTTATCGACAGTGAAGCTTTCTTT	CASSSLIDSEAFF
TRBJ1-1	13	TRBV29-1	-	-	TGCAGCGTTGGGTGGGACACGAACACTGAAGCTTTCTTT	CSVGWDTNTEAFF
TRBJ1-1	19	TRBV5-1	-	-	TGCGCCAGCAGCCTACGCGGCCGGTTTTCGGGGAACTTGGACACTGAAGCTTTCTTT	CASSLRGRFSGNLDTEAFF
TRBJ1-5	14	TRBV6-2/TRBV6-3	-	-	TGTGCCAGCAGTTACGATGGAGGTTATCAGCCCCAGCATTTT	CASSYDGGYQPQHF
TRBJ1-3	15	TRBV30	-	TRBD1	TGTGCCTGGGGGTTGGGACAGGGCATGGGAAACACCATATATTTT	CAWGLGQGMGNTIYF
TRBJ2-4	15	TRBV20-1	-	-	TGCAGTGCTAGTAAGCCCAATGTAGCCAAAAACATTCAGTACTTC	CSASKPNVAKNIQYF
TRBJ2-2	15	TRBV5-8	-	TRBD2	TGTGCCAGCAGCTTGGGGACTAGGAGTACCGGGGAGCTGTTTTTT	CASSLGTRSTGELFF
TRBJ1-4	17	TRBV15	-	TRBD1	TGTGCCACCAGCAGATCCGGGGACAGAAAAGAGAATGAAAAACTGTTTTTT	CATSRSGDRKENEKLFF
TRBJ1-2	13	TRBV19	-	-	TGTGCCAGTACGGGGGGGAGCGCCTATGGCTACACCTTC	CASTGGSAYGYTF
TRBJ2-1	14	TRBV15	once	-	TGTGCCACCAGCCTCCCGGGGACCTACAATGAGCAGTTCTTC	CATSLPGTYNEQFF
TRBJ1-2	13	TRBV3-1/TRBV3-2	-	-	TGTGCCAGCAGCCAACCCCGAGGCTATGGCTACACCTTC	CASSQPRGYGYTF
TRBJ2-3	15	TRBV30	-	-	TGTGCCTGGAGTCCACCTATGACTAGCACAGATACGCAGTATTTT	CAWSPPMTSTDTQYF
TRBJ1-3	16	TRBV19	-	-	TGTGCCAGTAGTATAGTGGCCCGCCGATCTGGAAACACCATATATTTT	CASSIVARRSGNTIYF
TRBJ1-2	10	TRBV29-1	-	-	TGCAGCGTTGGTCCCGATGGCTACACCTTC	CSVGPDGYTF
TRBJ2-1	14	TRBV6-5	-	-	TGTGCCAGCAGTTACAAGGCGGTCTACAATGAGCAGTTCTTC	CASSYKAVYNEQFF
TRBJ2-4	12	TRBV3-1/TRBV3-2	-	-	TGTGCCAGCAGCCAAGCAAGGGGCATTCAGTACTTC	CASSQARGIQYF
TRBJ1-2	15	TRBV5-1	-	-	TGCGCCAGCAGCCCGCGGCAGGCGGGCCTCTATGGCTACACCTTC	CASSPRQAGLYGYTF
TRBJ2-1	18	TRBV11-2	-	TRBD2	TGTGCCAGCAGATCAACTAGCGGGCCTCGAGCCAACTACAATGAGCAGTTCTTC	CASRSTSGPRANYNEQFF
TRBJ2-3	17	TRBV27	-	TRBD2	TGTGCCAGCAGTTCGCTCCCGACTAGCGGGTACACAGATACGCAGTATTTT	CASSSLPTSGYTDTQYF
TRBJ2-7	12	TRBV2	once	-	TGTGCCAGCAGTTCGGACAGCTACGAGCAGTACTTC	CASSSDSYEQYF
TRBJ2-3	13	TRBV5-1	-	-	TGCGCCAGCAGCTCCAGACAGACAGATACGCAGTATTTT	CASSSRQTDTQYF
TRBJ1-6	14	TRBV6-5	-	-	TGTGCCAGCACCGGACAGAGCCTAGGTTCACCCCTCCACTTT	CASTGQSLGSPLHF
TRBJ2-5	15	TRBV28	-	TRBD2	TGTGCCAGCAGTTCCCCCCGGGGGGGGAGAAAGACCCAGTACTTC	CASSSPRGGRKTQYF
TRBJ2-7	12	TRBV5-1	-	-	TGCGCCAGCAGCTTGGATACGGGTGAGCAGTACTTC	CASSLDTGEQYF
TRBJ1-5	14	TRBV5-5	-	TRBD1	TGTGCCAGCAGCACGGGACAGAGCAATCAGCCCCAGCATTTT	CASSTGQSNQPQHF
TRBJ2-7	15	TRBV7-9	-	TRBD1	TGTGCCAGCAGCTTAGGTTTTGGGACAGCCTACGAGCAGTACTTC	CASSLGFGTAYEQYF
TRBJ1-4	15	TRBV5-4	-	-	TGTGCCAGCAGCGCGCTACCCTCGGCTAATGAAAAACTGTTTTTT	CASSALPSANEKLFF
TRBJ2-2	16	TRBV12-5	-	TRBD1	TGTGCTAGTGCCCGGGACAGGGGATTGGACACCGGGGAGCTGTTTTTT	CASARDRGLDTGELFF
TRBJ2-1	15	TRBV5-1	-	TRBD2	TGCGCCACCGAACGGGGGGGAGGCAACTACAATGAGCAGTTCTTC	CATERGGGNYNEQFF